This T cell receptor (beta chain) was profiled in a study of blood T cell repertoires in COVID-19. Across the study: Donors in the United States, Italy and Spain gave samples during acute or convalescent COVID-19. The cDNA or gDNA used as material had been derived from T cells, B-cell-depleted T cells, or PBMCs.

Per the original methods: Cell counts per sample came from amplifying reference gene primers. TCRdb's copy holds only in-frame clones and misses some; the assay was immunoSEQ multiplex PCR. Clonal size and the V and J genes are those of that table, whereas D and trimming came from the DNA. The sample holds under 85,000 clones; roughly 88% are singletons and the top ten take 5.5% to 7.5%. Germline V gene lookup returns CDR1 MNHEY and CDR2 SMNVEV (reference sequence). Trimming cost V 8 bases and J 10 bases; bases outside gene matches: 7. This CDR3 comprises 12 residues. The receptor's source is a man aged 65 to 79 with acute or convalescent COVID-19. The chain recombines TRBV27 with TRBJ2-1, with TRBD1 matching over 8 bases. Input material: peripheral blood. The CDR3 bases are TGTGCCAGCCGACAAAGACAGGGGGAGCAGTTCTTC. It codes for CASRQRQGEQFF.